This T cell receptor (beta chain) originates from a study of T cell clonotyping in hematopoietic cell transplantation. TCRdb keeps only in-frame clones here, not all; method: immunoSEQ multiplex PCR. The sample contains about 41,000 clones, 95% of which appear only once. For this clone: Antigen: not known.

Study outcomes and limitations: After transplant, recipient diversity fell while pathologically expanded clonotypes grew through day 180. No sorting was done, leaving CD4 and CD8 contributions mixed.

V was pared by 11 bases and J by 2 bases, with 11 bases of the junction left unmatched. Germline lookup yields CDR1 LNHDA and CDR2 SQIVND (reference sequence). This CDR3 region has 14 residues. This receptor was identified in a man aged 30 to 45 in good health. Some clones in this sample may be carry-over from other donors' samples. The sequenced material came from peripheral blood mononuclear cells. V gene TRBV19 combines with J gene TRBJ2-5, with 7 bases fitting TRBD1. The CDR3: CAHTARDSQETQYF. Here the CDR3 DNA reads TGTGCCCATACCGCCCGGGACAGTCAAGAGACCCAGTACTTC.